This T cell receptor beta chain was identified in a study of blood T cell repertoires in COVID-19. Trimming took 2 bases from V and 2 from J, leaving 7 bases between them. The CDR3 length is 15 residues. CDR1 MNHEY and CDR2 SVGEGT come from the germline V gene. Repertoires were generated with immunoSEQ multiplex PCR, while TCRdb's copy carries only in-frame clones and drops some. The table lists approximately 80,000 clones, around 85% of them singletons. The rearrangement uses TRBV6-2 or TRBV6-3 and TRBJ1-6, with D hard to call. The specimen was peripheral blood. The receptor was isolated from an elderly woman with COVID-19, enrolled during active disease. Here the CDR3 DNA reads TGTGCCAGCAGTTACGGTCACACCTATAATTCACCCCTCCACTTT. Translating it yields CASSYGHTYNSPLHF.